This is a list of T cell receptor beta chains from one sample in a study of blood T cell repertoires in COVID-19. TCRdb's table, derived via immunoSEQ multiplex PCR, lists solely in-frame clones and lacks some. The data hold approximately 120,000 clones, with approximately 90% observed a single time. Sequenced: peripheral blood. The receptors come from a human donor in a cohort sampled during active COVID-19. Each CDR3 is given with its conserved first and last residue. A D gene is named only where the DNA matches it firmly. Clone sizes are given selectively: once, few, many, or a class where the clone is expanded.

clone size	J gene	V gene	D gene	CDR3 DNA	CDR3 protein
.	TRBJ1-2	TRBV28	TRBD1	TGTGCCAGCAGGGGACAGGGACGGTTCACCGGCTACACCTTC	CASRGQGRFTGYTF
.	TRBJ1-6	TRBV6-5	.	TGTGCCAGTACCACAACCTATAATTCACCCCTCCACTTT	CASTTTYNSPLHF
.	TRBJ1-2	TRBV6-5	TRBD1	TGTGCCAGCAGTTCGATAGGCAGGGGGCTCTATGGCTACACCTTC	CASSSIGRGLYGYTF
.	TRBJ2-3	TRBV5-4	TRBD2	TGTGCCAGCAGCTTGCCTAGCGGGGGGGCAGATACGCAGTATTTT	CASSLPSGGADTQYF
.	TRBJ1-2	TRBV19	TRBD1	TGTGCCAGTAGGCTATCCCCGGACAGGGGGCTAGGCTACACCTTC	CASRLSPDRGLGYTF
.	TRBJ1-1	TRBV7-8	.	TGTGCCAGCAGCTTAGCGTTTGCCGTCCGGGCTTTCTTT	CASSLAFAVRAFF
.	TRBJ2-7	TRBV5-5	.	.	CASSPRVGQGNPYF
.	TRBJ2-7	TRBV7-6	.	TGTGCCAGCAGCTTAGGGGCTAGCCGGGGATTAGAGGTTACCTACGAGCAGTACTTC	CASSLGASRGLEVTYEQYF
once	TRBJ2-2	TRBV7-2	TRBD2	TGTGCCAGCAGCTTATGGGGGGGCACCGGGGAGCTGTTTTTT	CASSLWGGTGELFF
.	TRBJ2-4	TRBV29-1	TRBD2	TGCAGCGTTGGAATGACTAGCGGGGGGCCCGTGGCCAAAAACATTCAGTACTTC	CSVGMTSGGPVAKNIQYF
.	TRBJ2-7	TRBV7-9	.	TGTGCCAGCAGTCCGAACAACTACGAGCAGTACTTC	CASSPNNYEQYF
.	TRBJ1-2	TRBV9	TRBD1	TGTGCCAGCAGCGAACACCCGACAGGGGAGGTAAACTATGGCTACACCTTC	CASSEHPTGEVNYGYTF
.	TRBJ1-1	TRBV7-9	TRBD1	TGTGCCAGCAGCGCGGGACAGATGAACACTGAAGCTTTCTTT	CASSAGQMNTEAFF
.	TRBJ1-1	TRBV25-1	.	TGTGCCAGCAGTGAAACAGAGAACACTGAAGCTTTCTTT	CASSETENTEAFF
once	TRBJ2-2	TRBV3-1/TRBV3-2	.	TGTGCCAGCAGCCACCAGAGGAGGGTTAACGGGGAGCTGTTTTTT	CASSHQRRVNGELFF
.	TRBJ1-5	TRBV11-3	TRBD1	TGTGCCAGCAGCCCCTGGACAGGGGGACAGCCCCAGCATTTT	CASSPWTGGQPQHF
.	TRBJ2-2	TRBV24-1	.	TGTGCCACCAGTGACCGCGGGACAGCGAACACCGGGGAGCTGTTTTTT	CATSDRGTANTGELFF
.	TRBJ2-3	TRBV18	TRBD2	TGTGCCAGCTCAGGACCTGGGACTAGCGGACCCACGGATACGCAGTATTTT	CASSGPGTSGPTDTQYF
.	TRBJ2-7	TRBV5-1	TRBD2	TGCGCCAGCAGCGAGCTTAGCGGGGGGTCCTACGAGCAGTACTTC	CASSELSGGSYEQYF
.	TRBJ2-7	TRBV19	.	TGTGCCAGTAGTGGGACTGGAAGCTCCTACGAGCAGTACTTC	CASSGTGSSYEQYF
once	TRBJ2-1	TRBV7-2	.	TGTGCCAGCAGCTTAGGACTAGTAGGCAATGAGCAGTTCTTC	CASSLGLVGNEQFF
few	TRBJ2-7	TRBV7-9	TRBD1	TGTGCCAGCAGCTTAGACGGGACAGGAGACTACGAGCAGTACTTC	CASSLDGTGDYEQYF
.	TRBJ1-6	TRBV6-5	.	TGTGCCAGCACCCCCGCAGGGTCTTCACCCCTCCACTTT	CASTPAGSSPLHF
.	TRBJ2-3	TRBV5-4	.	TGTGCCAGCAGCTTGGACAGCGGGCTCACAGATACGCAGTATTTT	CASSLDSGLTDTQYF
.	TRBJ2-3	TRBV7-3	TRBD2	TGTGCCAGCAGCTTAGGGCCGGGGGGGCCAGATACGCAGTATTTT	CASSLGPGGPDTQYF
.	TRBJ1-6	TRBV5-1	TRBD1	TGCGCCAGCCGCAACCTCCGGGACAGTTTACATAATTCACCCCTCCACTTT	CASRNLRDSLHNSPLHF
.	TRBJ1-5	TRBV2	TRBD1	TGTGCCAGCACCGCCTGGGCATACAGGGGCGTAGGGAGGAGCAATCAGCCCCAGCATTTT	CASTAWAYRGVGRSNQPQHF
few	TRBJ2-3	TRBV2	.	TGTGCCAGCAGCCGAGAAGCCTTTGGAGCGCAGTATTTT	CASSREAFGAQYF
.	TRBJ1-1	TRBV10-3	.	TGTGCCATCAGTGAGTCCCAGGGGCGCAACACTGAAGCTTTCTTT	CAISESQGRNTEAFF